These 31 T cell receptor beta chains came from one sample sequenced in a study of shared clonotypes between healthy human individuals. The protocol was immunoSEQ multiplex PCR, while the TCRdb copy is restricted to in-frame clones and leaves out a portion. This sample has approximately 700,000 clones, with around 73% found just once. Sequencing input: memory CD4+ T cells sorted from blood. Subset defined: CD45RA-negative fraction. Receptor source: a woman between 25 and 40 years old in good health.

V and J are TRBV5-4 and TRBJ1-2; D not resolved. The CDR3 runs to 13 residues. The V end was cut by 0 bases, the J end by 7 bases, with 10 bases between. CDR1 is SGHNT and CDR2 is YYREEE in the germline V gene (reference sequence). Here the CDR3 DNA reads TGTGCCAGCAGCTTGGACGGACTCTCTGGCTACACCTTC. Translated, it gives CASSLDGLSGYTF. Full variable domain (rest looked up from reference TRBV5-4 and TRBJ1-2): ETGVTQSPTHLIKTRGQQVTLRCSSQSGHNTVSWYQQALGQGPQFIFQYYREEENGRGNFPPRFSGLQFPNYSSELNVNALELDDSALYLCASSLDGLSGYTFGSGTRLTVV.

This clone was picked up one time. CDR3 sequence: CASSRTAASLNYGYTF. The CDR3 bases are TGTGCCAGTAGTAGGACGGCCGCGTCACTAAACTATGGCTACACCTTC. The V gene is TRBV19, the J gene TRBJ1-2, with D unclear. CDR3 length equals 16 residues. Trimming removed 4 bases at V and 2 bases at J, with 17 bases between. Germline values: CDR1 LNHDA, CDR2 SQIVND (reference sequence). The complete variable domain, with remaining parts taken from reference TRBV19 and TRBJ1-2, reads DGGITQSPKYLFRKEGQNVTLSCEQNLNHDAMYWYRQDPGQGLRLIYYSQIVNDFQKGDIAEGYSVSREKKESFPLTVTSAQKNPTAFYLCASSRTAASLNYGYTFGSGTRLTVV.

The chain recombines TRBV27 with TRBJ1-3; D uncertain. The CDR3 sequence is 15 residues long. V dropped 6 bases and J dropped 4 bases, with 16 bases sitting between them. Germline lookup yields CDR1 MNHEY and CDR2 SMNVEV (reference sequence). This chain's CDR3 is CASRDHPQRGNTIYF. The CDR3 DNA reads TGTGCCAGCAGGGACCACCCGCAGAGAGGAAACACCATATATTTT.

The J gene is TRBJ2-1, the V gene TRBV7-6; TRBD2 agrees at 13 bases. CDR1 is SGHVS, CDR2 FNYEAQ, per germline. CDR3 length: 19 residues. The junction had 13 bases not matched to a gene; V was cut back by 5 bases and J by 3 bases. DNA for the CDR3: TGTGCCAGCAGCCCACTGGGCAGGACTAGCGGGAGCCTCTACAATGAGCAGTTCTTC. Its protein is CASSPLGRTSGSLYNEQFF.

A word on this clone: The same CDR3 also results from other DNA sequences found in this sample. The V gene is TRBV14, the J gene TRBJ2-7; no clear D gene. The V end was cut by 4 bases, the J end by 3 bases, with 7 bases between. The CDR3 contains 12 residues. The germline V gene encodes CDR1 SGHDN and CDR2 FVKESK. CDR3 loop: CASSPQSYEQYF. CDR3 sequence (DNA): TGTGCCAGCAGCCCTCAGAGCTACGAGCAGTACTTC.

The V call is TRBV4-1, the J call TRBJ2-1; D gene ambiguous. The V and J ends lost 1 base and 3 bases respectively, with 7 bases between them. This CDR3 is built from 14 residues. Germline V gene data show CDR1 as MGHRA and CDR2 as YSYEKL. CDR3 region: CASSQGRFYNEQFF. DNA of the CDR3: TGCGCCAGCAGCCAAGGCAGGTTCTACAATGAGCAGTTCTTC.

CDR3 amino acids: CASSSGSGEQYF. The CDR3 DNA is TGTGCCAGCAGCTCAGGGTCGGGGGAGCAGTACTTC. The gene calls are TRBV6-5 and TRBJ2-7; D may match TRBD1 or TRBD2 (5 bases each). The CDR3 runs to 12 residues. Trimming removed 6 bases from V and 7 bases from J, with 13 bases in between. The V gene's germline CDR1 is MNHEY and CDR2 SVGAGI.

This clone came up a few times. This chain joins TRBV19 and TRBJ2-2; no clear D gene. Germline loops: CDR1 LNHDA, CDR2 SQIVND (reference sequence). The CDR3 sequence is 12 residues long. The V end was cut by 3 bases, the J end by 7 bases, with 6 bases between. The CDR3 spells CASSIQLGELFF. DNA of the CDR3: TGTGCCAGTAGTATCCAACTCGGGGAGCTGTTTTTT.

This clone was seen ten or more times. The rearrangement uses TRBV14 and TRBJ2-2; 14 bases match TRBD2. CDR3 length equals 17 residues. The germline V gene has CDR1 SGHDN and CDR2 FVKESK. J lost 4 bases, V lost 4 bases, and 5 bases had no gene match. The CDR3 loop reads CASSRLGTSGSTGELFF. The DNA of the CDR3 is TGTGCCAGCAGCCGATTAGGGACTAGCGGGAGCACCGGGGAGCTGTTTTTT.

This clone was picked up a small number of times. The sample has other DNA sequences that encode this CDR3 too. The CDR3 loop reads CASSPSGGNTIYF. CDR3 sequence (DNA): TGTGCCAGCAGTCCCAGCGGTGGAAACACCATATATTTT. The V call is TRBV27, the J call TRBJ1-3; no definite D call. CDR3 length equals 13 residues. V was shortened by 5 bases and J by 3 bases, with 8 bases between the two germline ends. The germline gives CDR1 MNHEY, CDR2 SMNVEV (reference sequence).

The V and J genes are TRBV18 and TRBJ2-7, with 11 bases that match TRBD1. The trim removed 3 bases at V and 4 bases at J, leaving 2 bases unmatched. CDR1 is KGHSH and CDR2 is LQKENI in the germline V gene. The CDR3 runs 14 residues. The CDR3 region has the DNA TGTGCCAGCTCACCGGGACAGGGGGATTACGAGCAGTACTTC. Translation gives CASSPGQGDYEQYF.

The J gene is TRBJ2-3, the V gene TRBV6-1; 9 nucleotides align to TRBD1. Germline-derived CDR1 and CDR2 are MNHNS and SASEGT. V shed 10 bases and J 4 bases; nucleotides not matched to a gene: 9. The CDR3 sequence is 14 residues long. Here the CDR3 reads CATTWDRVPDTQYF. The CDR3 coding sequence is TGTGCCACTACTTGGGACAGGGTGCCAGATACGCAGTATTTT.

On this clone itself: Other DNA sequences of this sample code for an identical CDR3. This chain uses TRBV5-1 with TRBJ1-2; 7 nucleotides line up with TRBD1. This CDR3 region has 14 residues. V trimming: 0 bases; J trimming: 2 bases; junction bases outside the gene matches: 1. Germline V gene data show CDR1 as SGHRS and CDR2 as YFSETQ. The DNA for the CDR3 is TGCGCCAGCAGCTTGGGACAGGGAAACTATGGCTACACCTTC. Amino acids: CASSLGQGNYGYTF.

This clone was recorded once. The J gene is TRBJ2-1, the V gene TRBV4-2; 8 bases are shared with TRBD2. Trimming took 2 bases from V and 7 from J; bases not matched to a gene: 7. The length of the CDR3 is 15 residues. The germline gives CDR1 LGHNA, CDR2 YNFKEQ. CDR3 amino acids: CASSQLTGGQNEQFF. The CDR3 coding sequence is TGTGCCAGCAGCCAACTAACGGGAGGGCAGAATGAGCAGTTCTTC.

This clone turned up a few times. This chain connects TRBV11-2 to TRBJ2-7; the D call may be TRBD1 or TRBD2 (5 bases each). Germline V CDR1 and CDR2: SGHAT, FQNNGV. Trimming cost V 2 bases and J 3 bases, with 11 bases left between them. The CDR3 loop spans 14 amino acids. The CDR3 DNA reads TGTGCCAGCAGCTTAACTAGTCAGGGCTACGAGCAGTACTTC. It is translated as CASSLTSQGYEQYF. The entire variable domain, with the rest obtained from reference TRBV11-2 and TRBJ2-7, is as follows: EAGVAQSPRYKIIEKRQSVAFWCNPISGHATLYWYQQILGQGPKLLIQFQNNGVVDDSQLPKDRFSAERLKGVDSTLKIQPAKLEDSAVYLCASSLTSQGYEQYFGPGTRLTVT.

V and J are TRBV7-8 and TRBJ2-3; D is undetermined. Germline CDR1 and CDR2: SGHVS and FQNEAQ. The CDR3 totals 13 residues. V was shortened by 6 bases and J by 4 bases, with 11 bases between the two germline ends. The CDR3 DNA is TGTGCCAGCAGGGGCATGTCGGCAGATACGCAGTATTTT. This sequence encodes CASRGMSADTQYF. Full variable domain (rest looked up from reference TRBV7-8 and TRBJ2-3): GAGVSQSPRYKVAKRGQDVALRCDPISGHVSLFWYQQALGQGPEFLTYFQNEAQLDKSGLPSDRFFAERPEGSVSTLKIQRTQQEDSAVYLCASRGMSADTQYFGPGTRLTVL.

The chain carries TRBV19 and TRBJ2-7; maybe TRBD2 (6 bases). CDR3 length: 14 amino acids. V was shortened by 6 bases and J by 9 bases, with 21 bases between the two germline ends. Germline V gives CDR1 LNHDA, CDR2 SQIVND (reference sequence). The CDR3 DNA reads as TGTGCCAGTAGCCTTGCGGGGCCCTCAGGATCGCAGTACTTC. Amino acids: CASSLAGPSGSQYF.

V is TRBV7-5 and J is TRBJ1-2; no check of the table's D call, TRBD1, against the DNA was made. TRBV7-5 is given as a pseudogene. The CDR3 is 18 amino acids. The CDR3 sequence: CVRSLGGQPKRSAYGYTF. CDR3 nucleotides: TGTGTCAGAAGCTTAGGGGGGCAGCCCAAACGCTCGGCATATGGCTACACCTTC.

The V and J genes are TRBV5-4 and TRBJ2-1; D might be TRBD2 (7 bases). Per germline, CDR1 SGHNT and CDR2 YYREEE (reference sequence). This CDR3 contains 16 residues. Trimming left V 0 bases short and J 6 bases short, with 16 bases between. CDR3 region: CASSLGDTKRGNEQFF. In nucleotides, the CDR3 is TGTGCCAGCAGCTTGGGGGACACTAAGCGGGGCAATGAGCAGTTCTTC.

This chain links TRBV10-3 with TRBJ1-4; D unresolved. The germline gives CDR1 ENHRY, CDR2 SYGVKD. CDR3 size: 14 residues. Deletions cut 3 bases from V and 8 bases from J, with 13 bases between. As DNA, the CDR3 is TGTGCCATCAGTGACGGGGTAGGAGGAGAAAAACTGTTTTTT. Amino acid sequence: CAISDGVGGEKLFF.

The rearrangement joins TRBV19 to TRBJ1-5, with D tentatively TRBD1 (5 bases). The CDR3 runs to 14 residues. The V end lost 6 bases, the J end lost 2 bases, and 11 bases lay between the germline ends. Per the germline V gene, CDR1 is LNHDA and CDR2 is SQIVND (reference sequence). This chain's CDR3 is CASRSGFGNQPQHF. The CDR3, as DNA: TGTGCCAGTAGGTCAGGGTTCGGCAATCAGCCCCAGCATTTT.

CDR3 in DNA: TGCGCCAGCAGCTTGGCTCTGACAGGGCTAACCTACGAGCAGTACTTC. It translates to CASSLALTGLTYEQYF. This chain connects TRBV5-1 to TRBJ2-7; the match to TRBD1 covers 7 bases. The junction had 8 bases not matched to a gene; V was cut back by 0 bases and J by 2 bases. The CDR3 consists of 16 residues. The germline CDR1 and CDR2 sequences are SGHRS and YFSETQ.

The V gene is TRBV6-5, the J gene TRBJ2-2, with D possibly TRBD1 on 5 matching bases. CDR1 is MNHEY and CDR2 is SVGAGI in the germline V gene. The CDR3 has 14 amino acids. The germline V and J ends were trimmed by 10 bases and 3 bases, with 15 bases remaining between them. The DNA of the CDR3 is TGTGCCACCAAGGGGAACGGCCACACCGGGGAGCTGTTTTTT. Protein: CATKGNGHTGELFF.

The chain is built from TRBV6-1 and TRBJ2-7; D is unclear. Germline V gene data show CDR1 as MNHNS and CDR2 as SASEGT. The CDR3 length is 15 residues. V lost 3 bases and J 2 bases, leaving 14 bases between the germline ends. The DNA for the CDR3 is TGTGCCAGCAGTGAGTTCCAGCTCCTGACCTACGAGCAGTACTTC. It translates to CASSEFQLLTYEQYF.

The rearrangement uses TRBV4-1 and TRBJ2-4; 10 nucleotides align to TRBD1. J gave up 2 bases and V 0 bases, and 13 bases lay outside the gene matches. Germline lookup yields CDR1 MGHRA and CDR2 YSYEKL. This CDR3 region has 20 residues. The DNA for the CDR3 is TGCGCCAGCAGCCAAGATCCGCTGAGTCGACAGGGGGCATCCAAAAACATTCAGTACTTC. Protein: CASSQDPLSRQGASKNIQYF.

The chain has TRBV29-1 and TRBJ2-3; D is unclear. Trimming took 4 bases from V and 4 from J, leaving 12 bases between them. Germline CDR1 is SQVTM and CDR2 is ANQGSEA. This CDR3 contains 13 residues. The CDR3 coding sequence is TGCAGCGTTGGGTTCGCGGTCTCAGATACGCAGTATTTT. This codes for CSVGFAVSDTQYF.

The rearrangement links TRBV6-5 to TRBJ2-5, with 8 bases fitting TRBD2. Matching the DNA end better, TRBJ2-7 makes the J call doubtful. CDR1 is MNHEY, CDR2 SVGAGI, per germline. The CDR3 runs to 14 residues. CDR3 in DNA: TGTGCCAGCAGTCAACTAGCGGAGACCCACGAGCAGTACTTC. Its protein product is CASSQLAETHEQYF.

The V and J genes are TRBV6-4 and TRBJ2-3; TRBD2 matches at 7 bases. The CDR3 runs to 14 residues. Trimming at V came to 4 bases and at J to 6 bases, leaving 7 bases not matched to a gene. Germline V lookup: CDR1 MRHNA, CDR2 SNTAGT. The CDR3 here is CASSVGGRADTQYF. CDR3 coding DNA: TGTGCCAGCAGTGTTGGGGGGAGGGCCGATACGCAGTATTTT.

This clone was observed a few times. CDR3 in amino acids: CASSLEGRAFF. CDR3 nucleotide sequence: TGCGCCAGCAGCTTGGAGGGGAGAGCTTTCTTT. V gene TRBV5-1 combines with J gene TRBJ1-1; D perhaps matches TRBD1 (5 bases). CDR3 length: 11 amino acids. From germline, CDR1 is SGHRS and CDR2 YFSETQ. Trimming shortened V by 0 bases and J by 10 bases, and 7 bases separated the two germline ends. Full variable domain (missing parts from reference TRBV5-1 and TRBJ1-1): KAGVTQTPRYLIKTRGQQVTLSCSPISGHRSVSWYQQTPGQGLQFLFEYFSETQRNKGNFPGRFSGRQFSNSRSEMNVSTLELGDSALYLCASSLEGRAFFGQGTRLTVV.

This clone was picked up one time. The chain joins TRBV27 to TRBJ1-2, with 7 positions matching TRBD1. The CDR3 extends over 14 amino acids. V dropped 3 bases and J dropped 4; count of bases not matched to a gene: 5. Germline V gives CDR1 MNHEY, CDR2 SMNVEV (reference sequence). CDR3 sequence: CASSFGAGGYGYTF. The CDR3 DNA reads as TGTGCCAGCAGTTTCGGAGCAGGGGGCTATGGCTACACCTTC.

The V and J genes are TRBV28 and TRBJ1-2; 8 bases map to TRBD1. CDR1 and CDR2 from the germline V gene are MDHEN and SYDVKM. The CDR3 extends over 17 amino acids. V gave up 7 bases and J gave up 2 bases; unmatched junction bases: 15. DNA for the CDR3: TGTGCCAGCATCTCGGGACAGGCCATGGATTTAAACTATGGCTACACCTTC. Translating gives CASISGQAMDLNYGYTF.